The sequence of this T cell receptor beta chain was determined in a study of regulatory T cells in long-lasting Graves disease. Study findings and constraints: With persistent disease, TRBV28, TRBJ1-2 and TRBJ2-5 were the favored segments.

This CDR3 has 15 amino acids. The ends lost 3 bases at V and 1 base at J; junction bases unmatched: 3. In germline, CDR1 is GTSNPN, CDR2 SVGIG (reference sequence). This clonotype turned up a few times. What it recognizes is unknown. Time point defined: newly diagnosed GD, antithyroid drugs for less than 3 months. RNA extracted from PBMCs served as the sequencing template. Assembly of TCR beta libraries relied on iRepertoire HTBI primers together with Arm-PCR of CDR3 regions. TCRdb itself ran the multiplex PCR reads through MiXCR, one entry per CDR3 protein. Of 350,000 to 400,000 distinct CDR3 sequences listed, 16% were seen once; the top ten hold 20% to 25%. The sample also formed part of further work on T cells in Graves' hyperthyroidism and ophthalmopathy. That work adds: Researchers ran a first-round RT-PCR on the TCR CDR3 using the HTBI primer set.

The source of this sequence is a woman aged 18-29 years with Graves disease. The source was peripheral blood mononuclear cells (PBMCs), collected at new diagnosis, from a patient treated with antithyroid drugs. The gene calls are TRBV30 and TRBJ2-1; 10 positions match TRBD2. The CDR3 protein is CAWRLAGRSYNEQFF. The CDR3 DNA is TGTGCCTGGAGACTAGCGGGGAGATCCTACAATGAGCAGTTCTTC.